This T cell receptor (beta chain) stems from a study of shared clonotypes between healthy human individuals. This clone showed up many times. Original processing notes: From ImmunoSEQ came sequences covering only the junction and carrying no quality scores, so filtering differed. Libraries were prepared by immunoSEQ multiplex PCR; TCRdb keeps only in-frame clonotypes and omits some of them. From that table come the V and J calls and clone size; the DNA was used to work out D and trimming. The table shows about 330,000 clones, with about nine tenths occurring only once. V lost 4 bases, J lost 4 bases, and 5 bases lay in between. In germline, CDR1 is SQVTM, CDR2 ANQGSEA. The CDR3 runs to 10 residues.

V usage is TRBV29-1 and J usage is TRBJ2-7; D not certain. Sequencing used memory CD8+ T cells sorted from blood. As to subset: CD45RO+ cells pooled with CCR7-negative TemRA cells. The sequence came from a man younger than 35 in good health. CDR3 nucleotides: TGCAGCGTTGTCCAGTACGAGCAGTACTTC. Translation gives CSVVQYEQYF.